This T cell receptor (beta chain) was captured in a study of T-cell reconstitution after alpha-beta-depleted transplantation in children. A library of TCRbeta sequences, prepared with unique molecular identifiers, was generated. TCRdb used MiXCR to reprocess the PCR reads, holding one entry per CDR3 protein. Here the sample spans 230,000 or so distinct CDR3 sequences, around 12% being singletons. CDR3 size: 19 residues. The trim removed 1 base at V and 9 bases at J, leaving 19 bases unmatched. Germline V lookup: CDR1 SGHVS, CDR2 FQNEAQ. In this sample, this clonotype turned up a few times. This chain joins TRBV7-8 and TRBJ2-7, with 12 bases aligning to TRBD2. The sequenced sample was PBMCs from the stem cell graft donor, obtained from the stem cell graft. The clonotype originates from a human donor who donated a stem cell graft to a child with acute lymphoblastic leukemia. CDR3 sequence: CASSLDQLAGGSILRGQYF. The CDR3 DNA is TGTGCCAGCAGCTTAGACCAACTAGCGGGAGGTTCTATTCTACGAGGGCAGTACTTC.